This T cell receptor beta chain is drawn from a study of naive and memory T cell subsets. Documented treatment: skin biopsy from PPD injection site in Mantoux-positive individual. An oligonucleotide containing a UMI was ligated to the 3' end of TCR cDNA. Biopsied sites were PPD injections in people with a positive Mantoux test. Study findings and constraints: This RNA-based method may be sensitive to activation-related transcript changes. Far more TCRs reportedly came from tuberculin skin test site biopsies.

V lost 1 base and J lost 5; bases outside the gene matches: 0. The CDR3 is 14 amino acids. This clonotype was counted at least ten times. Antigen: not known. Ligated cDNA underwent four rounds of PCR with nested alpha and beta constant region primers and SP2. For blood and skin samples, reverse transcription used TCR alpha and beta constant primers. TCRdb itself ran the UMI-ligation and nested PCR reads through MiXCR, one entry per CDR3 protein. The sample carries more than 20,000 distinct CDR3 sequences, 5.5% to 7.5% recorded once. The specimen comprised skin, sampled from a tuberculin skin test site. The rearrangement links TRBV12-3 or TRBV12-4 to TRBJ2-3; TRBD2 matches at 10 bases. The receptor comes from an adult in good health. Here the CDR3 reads CASSLGTSGDTQYF. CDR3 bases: TGTGCCAGCAGTTTAGGGACTAGCGGAGATACGCAGTATTTT.